Sequencing of this T cell receptor (beta chain) was carried out in a study of OX40 agonist ivuxolimab in advanced cancers. Study details: With ivuxolimab, an agonistic anti-OX40 (CD134) antibody, patients were treated. Every 2 weeks, ivuxolimab was infused into the patients intravenously at between 0.01 and 10 mg/kg. Mean age approximately 61 years, range about 23 to 80; roughly 82% male. Whole-study results and caveats: The study found that CD8+ T cells averaged more expanded clones than CD4+.

In the case of this clone: No antigen is known for it.

Profiled with immunoSEQ multiplex PCR; TCRdb holds only in-frame clones, not every one. The top ten clones hold around 2% of a sample with nearly 50,000 clones, around nine tenths of them seen once. The specimen was CD4+ or CD8+ T cells sorted from blood, collected in a trial of the OX40 agonist ivuxolimab. This TCR was recovered from an adult with an advanced solid tumor such as melanoma, head and neck, liver or kidney cancer.

In nucleotides, the CDR3 is TGTGCCAGCAGCTTTGGGGGACGGAAAAACACTGAAGCTTTCTTT. It yields the protein CASSFGGRKNTEAFF. The V gene is TRBV5-5, the J gene TRBJ1-1; D perhaps matches TRBD1 (5 bases). The CDR3 length is 15 residues. In germline, CDR1 is SGHKS, CDR2 YYEKEE (reference sequence). V was shortened by 2 bases and J by 2 bases, with 13 bases between the two germline ends.